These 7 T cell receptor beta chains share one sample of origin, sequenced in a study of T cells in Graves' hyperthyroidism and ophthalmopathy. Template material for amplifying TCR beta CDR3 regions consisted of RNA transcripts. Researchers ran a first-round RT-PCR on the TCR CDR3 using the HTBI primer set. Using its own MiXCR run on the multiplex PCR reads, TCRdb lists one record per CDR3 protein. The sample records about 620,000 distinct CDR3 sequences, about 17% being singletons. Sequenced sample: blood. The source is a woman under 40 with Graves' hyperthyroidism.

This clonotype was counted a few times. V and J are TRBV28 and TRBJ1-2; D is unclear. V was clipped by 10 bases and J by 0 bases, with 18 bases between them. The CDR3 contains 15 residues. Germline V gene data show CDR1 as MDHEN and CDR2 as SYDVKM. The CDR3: CAIRRTYSANYGYTF. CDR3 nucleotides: TGTGCCATCCGAAGGACCTACTCAGCTAACTATGGCTACACCTTC.

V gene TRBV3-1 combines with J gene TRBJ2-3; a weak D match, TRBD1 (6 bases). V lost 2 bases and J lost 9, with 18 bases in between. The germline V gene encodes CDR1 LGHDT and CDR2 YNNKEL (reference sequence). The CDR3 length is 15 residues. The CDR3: CASSQSGVRQGTQYF. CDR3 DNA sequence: TGTGCCAGCAGCCAATCAGGAGTCCGTCAGGGGACGCAGTATTTT.

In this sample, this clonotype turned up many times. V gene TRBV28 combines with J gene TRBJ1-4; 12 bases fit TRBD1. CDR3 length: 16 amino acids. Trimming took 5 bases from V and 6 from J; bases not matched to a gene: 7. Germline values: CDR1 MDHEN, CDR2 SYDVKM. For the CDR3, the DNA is TGTGCCAGCAGTCAGAGGGGACAGGGGGCAGATGAAAAACTGTTTTTT. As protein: CASSQRGQGADEKLFF.

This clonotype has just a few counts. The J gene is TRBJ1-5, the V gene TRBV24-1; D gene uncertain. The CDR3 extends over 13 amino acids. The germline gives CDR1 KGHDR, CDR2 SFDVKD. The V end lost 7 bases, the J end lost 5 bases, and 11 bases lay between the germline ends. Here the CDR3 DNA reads TGTGCCACCAGATACAAGGGTGATCAGCCCCAGCATTTT. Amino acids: CATRYKGDQPQHF.

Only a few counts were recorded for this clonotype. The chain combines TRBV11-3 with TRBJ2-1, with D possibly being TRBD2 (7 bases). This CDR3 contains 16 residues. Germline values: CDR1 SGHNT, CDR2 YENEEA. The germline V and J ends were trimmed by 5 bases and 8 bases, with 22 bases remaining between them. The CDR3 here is CASSPRGGLQGYEQFF. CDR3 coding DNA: TGTGCCAGCAGCCCAAGGGGGGGCCTACAGGGCTATGAGCAGTTCTTC.

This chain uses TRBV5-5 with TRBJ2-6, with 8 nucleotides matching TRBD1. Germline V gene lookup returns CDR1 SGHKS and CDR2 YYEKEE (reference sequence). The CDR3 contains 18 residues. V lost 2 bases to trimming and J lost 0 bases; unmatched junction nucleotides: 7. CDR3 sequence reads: CASSFLDRGFSGANVLTF. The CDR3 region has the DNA TGTGCCAGCAGCTTTCTAGACAGGGGTTTCTCTGGGGCCAACGTCCTGACTTTC. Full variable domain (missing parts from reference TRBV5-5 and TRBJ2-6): DAGVTQSPTHLIKTRGQQVTLRCSPISGHKSVSWYQQVLGQGPQFIFQYYEKEERGRGNFPDRFSARQFPNYSSELNVNALLLGDSALYLCASSFLDRGFSGANVLTFGAGSRLTVL.

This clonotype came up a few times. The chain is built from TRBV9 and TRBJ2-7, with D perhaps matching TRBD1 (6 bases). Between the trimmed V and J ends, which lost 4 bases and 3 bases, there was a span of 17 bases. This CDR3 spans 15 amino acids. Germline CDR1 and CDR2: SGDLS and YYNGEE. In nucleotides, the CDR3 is TGTGCCAGCAGCTCGCTGGGGGACAACCTCTACGAGCAGTACTTC. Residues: CASSSLGDNLYEQYF.